This T cell receptor (beta chain) appears in the sequencing data of a study of beta chain features in type 1 diabetes. The CDR3 contains 14 residues. Germline V CDR1 and CDR2: SEHNR, FQNEAQ (reference sequence). The ends were cut back, 0 bases at V and 5 bases at J, with 10 bases in the middle. The authors reverse transcribed all of the isolated RNA, so sequencing captured expressed TCRB transcripts. The table came from immunoSEQ multiplex PCR; TCRdb's copy has only in-frame clones and leaves some out. The table includes under 800,000 clones, about 14% detected once. Study observations and caveats: Lower insertion and higher deletion counts appeared at VDJ junctions in type 1 diabetes patients. A possible short-template PCR bias applies equally to patients and controls.

About this clone itself: Its antigen remains unidentified.

This receptor was taken from a young man in good health. The sequencing sample was made of naive CD4+ T cells from blood. The V call is TRBV7-9, the J call TRBJ2-5; D might be TRBD1 (5 bases). DNA of the CDR3: TGTGCCAGCAGCTTAGCAGGGGCCGGGGAGACCCAGTACTTC. Translated: CASSLAGAGETQYF.